This TCR beta chain is from a study of metastatic and nonmetastatic thyroid tumors. This clone was picked up many times. Not a single patient had been given any form of treatment at any point before undergoing thyroid surgery. J gave up 7 bases and V 3 bases, and 12 bases lay outside the gene matches. Germline V CDR1 and CDR2: DFQATT, SNEGSKA (reference sequence). The CDR3 extends over 15 amino acids. As handled by the study authors: The study's classifier, a distant-metastasis tool for papillary thyroid cancer, was built using CDR3 differences across clinicopathological groups. MiXCR was used by TCRdb to re-call the PCR reads. TCRdb assigned the V and J calls; the authors' analysis was not used. The data contain approximately 82,000 clones, 9.5% to 15% of them seen just once; the ten biggest clones take up roughly 9.1%.

This receptor was taken from a female donor with papillary thyroid cancer or a benign thyroid nodule (not recorded which). Some clones in this sample may be carry-over from other donors' samples. The sequenced sample was tumor tissue. The chain couples TRBV20-1 to TRBJ2-7; 10 nucleotides agree with TRBD2. In DNA, the CDR3 is TGCAGTGCTAGCGGCCCAGCGGGAGGGTCGGGGGAGCAGTACTTC. Its protein product is CSASGPAGGSGEQYF.